A selection of T cell receptor beta chains follows, all from one sample in a study of T cell responses to AZD1222 COVID-19 vaccine. TCRdb's table, derived via immunoSEQ multiplex PCR, lists solely in-frame clones and lacks some. The sample consists of under 200,000 clones, 91% of them appearing once. The sequencing used peripheral blood, collected on day 0 of AZD1222 vaccination. These receptor sequences come from an adult in good health. Both conserved end residues are part of each CDR3. D genes are given only for firm matches. For some rows the clone size is stated as once, few or many, or as a class when expanded; others skip it.

V gene	J gene	clone size	D gene	CDR3 length	CDR3 protein	CDR3 DNA
TRBV19	TRBJ2-1	-	TRBD2	18	CASSIDRGAGSTYNEQFF	TGTGCCAGTAGTATAGATCGGGGAGCGGGGTCCACCTACAATGAGCAGTTCTTC
TRBV28	TRBJ2-4	-	-	15	CASSQRTVAKNIQYF	TGTGCCAGCAGTCAAAGGACAGTAGCCAAAAACATTCAGTACTTC
TRBV29-1	TRBJ1-2	-	-	11	CSVGGRFGYTF	TGCAGCGTTGGGGGGCGATTTGGCTACACCTTC
TRBV6-5	TRBJ2-7	-	TRBD2	15	CASSSLAGGPGEQYF	TGTGCCAGCAGTTCCCTAGCGGGGGGGCCTGGCGAGCAGTACTTC
TRBV28	TRBJ1-6	-	-	12	CAIFGGVGALHF	TGTGCCATCTTCGGAGGGGTGGGAGCCCTCCACTTT
TRBV27	TRBJ2-7	few	TRBD2	14	CASSSGAGLYEQYF	TGTGCCAGCAGTTCAGGAGCGGGACTCTACGAGCAGTACTTC
TRBV11-2	TRBJ1-4	once	-	14	CASSLWATNEKLFF	TGTGCCAGCAGCCTGTGGGCAACTAATGAAAAACTGTTTTTT
TRBV29-1	TRBJ2-7	-	-	11	CSVADLYEQYF	TGCAGCGTGGCTGATCTTTACGAGCAGTACTTC
TRBV7-8	TRBJ2-7	-	-	15	CASGSTLGSTYEQYF	TGTGCCAGCGGATCCACATTGGGATCCACCTACGAGCAGTACTTC
TRBV9	TRBJ1-2	-	-	15	CASSPFEPLGYGYTF	TGTGCCAGCAGCCCCTTCGAGCCCCTCGGCTATGGCTACACCTTC
TRBV4-1	TRBJ1-1	-	-	14	CASSQTESFTEAFF	TGCGCCAGCAGCCAAACCGAGAGCTTCACTGAAGCTTTCTTT
TRBV18	TRBJ2-3	-	TRBD2	15	CASSAAGGITDTQYF	TGTGCCAGCTCAGCAGCGGGGGGGATCACAGATACGCAGTATTTT
TRBV3-1/TRBV3-2	TRBJ2-2	-	TRBD1	17	CASSQVVQGARTGELFF	TGTGCCAGCAGCCAAGTAGTTCAGGGGGCGCGGACCGGGGAGCTGTTTTTT
TRBV9	TRBJ2-1	once	TRBD1	15	CASSEYPGQNNEQFF	TGTGCCAGCAGCGAGTATCCGGGACAGAACAATGAGCAGTTCTTC
TRBV6-6	TRBJ2-7	few	TRBD1	16	CASSRRTGGSFYEQYF	TGTGCCAGCAGTCGACGGACAGGGGGTTCCTTCTACGAGCAGTACTTC
TRBV27	TRBJ1-1	once	-	14	CASRRLIMNTEAFF	TGTGCCAGCAGACGACTGATCATGAACACTGAAGCTTTCTTT
TRBV28	TRBJ2-3	once	-	14	CASSLTAFTDTQYF	TGTGCCAGCAGTTTAACGGCGTTCACAGATACGCAGTATTTT